Listed below are T cell receptor beta chains from one sample, sequenced in a study of cytotoxic CD8 clonotypes in ibrutinib-treated CLL. The data were produced by immunoSEQ multiplex PCR, yet TCRdb's version contains in-frame clones alone and is incomplete. The sample records about 49,000 clones, roughly 50% being singletons. Sequencing used PBMCs, obtained after 12 months of ibrutinib treatment. The receptors come from a human donor with chronic lymphocytic leukemia. The conserved cysteine and the conserved F or W are not part of the CDR3 here. Size tells how often a clone was seen (once, few, many) or the class of an expanded clone, and some rows leave it out.

length: 17; V: TRBV18; size: NA; CDR3: ASSPPRKMEGPSGNTIY
length: 13; V: TRBV29-1; size: NA; CDR3: SVEDTRNLNYGYT
length: 12; V: TRBV5-1; size: NA; CDR3: ASRGSGRIDEQF
length: 11; V: TRBV15; size: few; CDR3: ATSTPGHYEQY
length: 13; V: TRBV11-2; size: few; CDR3: ASSLSGVSYNEQF
length: 12; V: TRBV5-6; size: NA; CDR3: ASSLEARGETQY
length: 12; V: TRBV28; size: NA; CDR3: ASSSRGGTDTQY
length: 18; V: TRBV28; size: few; CDR3: ASSSVTGLAGASRIDEQF
length: 13; V: TRBV19; size: NA; CDR3: ASSIGQGHTGELF
length: 12; V: TRBV19; size: few; CDR3: ASSIVGENTEAF
length: 9; V: TRBV7-9; size: many; CDR3: ASSSFGELF
length: 12; V: TRBV2; size: NA; CDR3: ASGPPEMQETQY